This TCR beta chain was observed in a study of OX40 agonist ivuxolimab in advanced cancers. Looking at the study overall: Cohort: 80% to 85% men, mean age around 55, aged about 23 to 79.

Trimming cost V 4 bases and J 0 bases; bases outside gene matches: 3. CDR1 is SGHRS and CDR2 is YFSETQ in the germline V gene. The length of the CDR3 is 14 residues. This clone was detected once. Profiled with immunoSEQ multiplex PCR; TCRdb holds only in-frame clones, not every one. The sample includes about 12,000 clones, over 60% seen only once; the top ten take less than 35%. The material sequenced was CD4+ or CD8+ T cells sorted from blood, taken in a trial of the OX40 agonist ivuxolimab. This TCR was recovered from an adult with an advanced solid tumor such as melanoma, head and neck, liver or kidney cancer. V is TRBV5-1 and J is TRBJ2-7; TRBD2 matches at 8 bases. CDR3: CASSTGGRSYEQYF. As DNA, the CDR3 is TGCGCCAGCAGCACGGGAGGGCGCTCCTACGAGCAGTACTTC. Combining the CDR3 with reference TRBV5-1 and TRBJ2-7 gives the whole variable domain KAGVTQTPRYLIKTRGQQVTLSCSPISGHRSVSWYQQTPGQGLQFLFEYFSETQRNKGNFPGRFSGRQFSNSRSEMNVSTLELGDSALYLCASSTGGRSYEQYFGPGTRLTVT.